The 17 T cell receptor beta chains below all came from one sample that was sequenced in a study of PD-L1 blockade in urothelial cancer. Method: immunoSEQ multiplex PCR; TCRdb's copy keeps in-frame clones and lacks some. The repertoire holds about 100,000 clones, with 91% as singletons. The sequences come from PBMCs, collected around atezolizumab (anti-PD-L1) treatment. These receptors came from an elderly woman with urothelial cancer.

The V gene is TRBV15, the J gene TRBJ2-2; the match to TRBD2 covers 7 bases. Germline assignment: CDR1 LNHNV and CDR2 YYDKDF (reference sequence). The V and J ends lost 0 bases and 6 bases, in that order; junction bases with no gene match: 4. This CDR3 region has 15 residues. The DNA of the CDR3 is TGTGCCACCAGCAGAGATCTGACTAGCCCCGGGGAGCTGTTTTTT. It yields the protein CATSRDLTSPGELFF.

The chain recombines TRBV12-5 with TRBJ2-2; the D is unclear. CDR3 length: 13 amino acids. Trimming shortened V by 1 base and J by 6 bases, and 6 bases separated the two germline ends. Germline V CDR1 and CDR2: LGHNT, FRNRAP. CDR3 region: CASGLDSPGELFF. The CDR3 nucleotides read TGTGCTAGTGGTTTGGACAGCCCCGGGGAGCTGTTTTTT.

J is TRBJ1-1 and V is TRBV6-5; a weak D match, TRBD1 (5 bases). The CDR3 extends over 15 amino acids. The germline V and J ends were trimmed by 4 bases and 4 bases, with 16 bases remaining between them. The germline gives CDR1 MNHEY, CDR2 SVGAGI. CDR3 region: CASSSLGVGGTEAFF. The CDR3 DNA reads TGTGCCAGCAGTTCTCTGGGTGTGGGGGGCACTGAAGCTTTCTTT.

This clone was seen a few times. V is TRBV28 and J is TRBJ1-1; D is unclear. Germline-derived CDR1 and CDR2 are MDHEN and SYDVKM. The CDR3 extends over 11 amino acids. V dropped 7 bases and J dropped 3 bases, with 6 bases sitting between them. CDR3 DNA sequence: TGTGCCAGCACCCCGGACACTGAAGCTTTCTTT. Residues: CASTPDTEAFF. Full variable domain (missing parts from reference TRBV28 and TRBJ1-1): DVKVTQSSRYLVKRTGEKVFLECVQDMDHENMFWYRQDPGLGLRLIYFSYDVKMKEKGDIPEGYSVSREKKERFSLILESASTNQTSMYLCASTPDTEAFFGQGTRLTVV.

The V and J genes are TRBV5-1 and TRBJ1-1; D perhaps matches TRBD1 (6 bases). V lost 1 base, J lost 1 base, and 14 bases lay in between. The CDR3 runs 16 residues. Germline CDR1 SGHRS, CDR2 YFSETQ. The CDR3, as DNA: TGCGCCAGCAGCTTGTTCTCCGGGACACCGAACACTGAAGCTTTCTTT. Translated: CASSLFSGTPNTEAFF.

The gene calls are TRBV11-1 and TRBJ2-7; 13 bases map to TRBD2. V dropped 4 bases and J dropped 9; count of bases not matched to a gene: 6. Germline CDR1 and CDR2: SGHAT and FQDESV (reference sequence). The CDR3 sequence is 14 residues long. This CDR3 is CASSSGLAGNGQYF. The DNA for the CDR3 is TGTGCCAGCAGCTCGGGACTAGCGGGAAACGGGCAGTACTTC.

This clone was found once. The V and J genes are TRBV5-1 and TRBJ1-2; D perhaps matches TRBD1 (5 bases). CDR1 is SGHRS, CDR2 YFSETQ, per germline. This CDR3 contains 13 residues. V lost 4 bases and J 7 bases, leaving 14 bases between the germline ends. The CDR3 loop reads CASSGGMGPGYTF. CDR3 nucleotides: TGCGCCAGCAGCGGGGGGATGGGGCCTGGCTACACCTTC. Using reference TRBV5-1 and TRBJ1-2 for the parts outside the CDR3, the full variable domain is KAGVTQTPRYLIKTRGQQVTLSCSPISGHRSVSWYQQTPGQGLQFLFEYFSETQRNKGNFPGRFSGRQFSNSRSEMNVSTLELGDSALYLCASSGGMGPGYTFGSGTRLTVV.

The V call is TRBV5-1, the J call TRBJ2-1; TRBD2 agrees at 14 bases. The CDR3 is 20 residues long. The germline V gene has CDR1 SGHRS and CDR2 YFSETQ. With 3 bases clipped from V and 5 bases from J, the junction kept 16 bases outside the gene matches. The CDR3 bases are TGCGCCAGCAGCTCCCCCGGGACTAGCGGGAGAAGGGGAGGGCACAATGAGCAGTTCTTC. Amino acids: CASSSPGTSGRRGGHNEQFF.

The J gene is TRBJ2-2, the V gene TRBV2; TRBD2 matches 9 bases. In germline, CDR1 is SNHLY, CDR2 FYNNEI. The junction had 8 bases not matched to a gene; V was cut back by 8 bases and J by 1 base. This CDR3 spans 16 amino acids. This CDR3 reads CASRNSGRMNTGELFF. The CDR3 nucleotides read TGTGCCAGCCGTAATAGCGGGAGAATGAACACCGGGGAGCTGTTTTTT.

This clone showed up just once. One junction end disagrees with the germline gene, perhaps due to a read error. The V call is TRBV5-1, the J call TRBJ2-1; tentatively, D is TRBD2 (5 bases). The germline gives CDR1 SGHRS, CDR2 YFSETQ. This CDR3 has 14 amino acids. The CDR3 DNA reads TGCGCCAGCACCTTGGGAGCGGTATACAATGAGCAGTTCTTC. It is translated as CASTLGAVYNEQFF.

The V gene is TRBV11-2, the J gene TRBJ2-3; tentatively, D is TRBD2 (6 bases). V lost 1 base and J lost 5, with 22 bases in between. Per the germline V gene, CDR1 is SGHAT and CDR2 is FQNNGV. The CDR3 loop spans 18 amino acids. The CDR3 loop reads CASSLVGRGLRRGDTQYF. Written as DNA, the CDR3 is TGTGCCAGCAGCTTAGTGGGCCGGGGGTTAAGGAGGGGAGATACGCAGTATTTT.

The gene calls are TRBV4-1 and TRBJ1-1; a possible D gene is TRBD1 (6 bases). The CDR3 runs 15 residues. Germline-derived CDR1 and CDR2 are MGHRA and YSYEKL. The V end lost 4 bases, the J end lost 0 bases, and 12 bases lay between the germline ends. In nucleotides, the CDR3 is TGCGCCAGCAGCCGAGAACAGGGCATGAACACTGAAGCTTTCTTT. Translated: CASSREQGMNTEAFF.

The rearrangement uses TRBV10-1 and TRBJ1-2; unclear D gene. The CDR3 is 13 amino acids. The V and J ends lost 0 bases and 4 bases respectively, with 6 bases between them. Germline V gene sequence: CDR1 WNHNN, CDR2 SYGVQD (reference sequence). In nucleotides, the CDR3 is TGCGCCAGCAGTGAGTCGGAGGCCTATGGCTACACCTTC. Its translation is CASSESEAYGYTF.

This chain joins TRBV27 and TRBJ1-1; D remains ambiguous. The germline CDR1 and CDR2 sequences are MNHEY and SMNVEV (reference sequence). The CDR3 consists of 14 residues. Between the trimmed V and J ends, which lost 2 bases and 0 bases, there was a span of 7 bases. CDR3 sequence (DNA): TGTGCCAGCAGTTTACCGGGATTGAACACTGAAGCTTTCTTT. Its translation: CASSLPGLNTEAFF.

The chain uses TRBV11-2 and TRBJ2-1; D is uncertain. Germline V gives CDR1 SGHAT, CDR2 FQNNGV. V dropped 4 bases and J dropped 6 bases, with 4 bases sitting between them. This CDR3 is 11 amino acids long. Here the CDR3 reads CASSYINEQFF. CDR3 in DNA: TGTGCCAGCAGCTATATCAATGAGCAGTTCTTC.

J is TRBJ2-7 and V is TRBV6-5; tentatively, D is TRBD2 (5 bases). There are 14 residues in the CDR3. Germline V CDR1 and CDR2: MNHEY, SVGAGI. V was trimmed by 6 bases and J by 5 bases, leaving 17 bases between them. The CDR3 DNA sequence: TGTGCCAGCAGCCCATCCGGGAACCTCCACGAGCAGTACTTC. Its protein is CASSPSGNLHEQYF.

The rearrangement links TRBV27 to TRBJ1-2; D gene unclear. The CDR3 spans 16 residues. In germline, CDR1 is MNHEY, CDR2 SMNVEV (reference sequence). Between the trimmed V and J ends, which lost 5 bases and 4 bases, there was a span of 20 bases. The CDR3 coding sequence is TGTGCCAGCAGTCCCCGGGGAGGTCGGGGAGTCTATGGCTACACCTTC. It translates to CASSPRGGRGVYGYTF.